These 17 T cell receptor beta chains share one sample of origin, sequenced in a study of shared clonotypes between healthy human individuals. Clones were sequenced by immunoSEQ multiplex PCR, and TCRdb holds only the in-frame ones, with some missing. The sample consists of about 490,000 clones, 79% of them appearing once. The sequencing input was PBMCs. These receptors were obtained from a woman aged 40 to 50 in good health. Some clones in this sample may be carry-over from other donors' samples.

This clone occurred many times. The chain joins TRBV27 to TRBJ2-1; D gene unclear. Germline V gene lookup returns CDR1 MNHEY and CDR2 SMNVEV (reference sequence). The CDR3 totals 14 residues. V lost 3 bases and J lost 0, with 6 bases in between. The CDR3 DNA reads as TGTGCCAGCAGTTTCTCGCTCTCCTACAATGAGCAGTTCTTC. Translating gives CASSFSLSYNEQFF.

The rearrangement uses TRBV6-1 and TRBJ2-7; D is uncertain. The CDR3 length is 13 residues. Germline V gives CDR1 MNHNS, CDR2 SASEGT. V gave up 0 bases and J gave up 3 bases, with 6 bases separating them. CDR3 coding DNA: TGTGCCAGCAGTGAAGCAGCCTTCTACGAGCAGTACTTC. It specifies CASSEAAFYEQYF.

The chain links TRBV5-1 to TRBJ1-4, with 8 bases that match TRBD1. The germline V gene encodes CDR1 SGHRS and CDR2 YFSETQ. This CDR3 has 13 residues. V was pared by 5 bases and J by 5 bases, with 2 bases of the junction left unmatched. CDR3 amino acids: CASSGTGNEKLFF. In DNA, the CDR3 is TGCGCCAGCAGTGGGACAGGCAATGAAAAACTGTTTTTT.

This clone was observed a few times. V and J are TRBV7-8 and TRBJ2-1; D ambiguous. CDR1 and CDR2 from the germline V gene are SGHVS and FQNEAQ. The CDR3 has 12 amino acids. Trimming removed 1 base at V and 10 bases at J, with 8 bases between. CDR3 in amino acids: CASSLGSLEQFF. In nucleotides, the CDR3 is TGTGCCAGCAGCTTAGGATCCCTCGAGCAGTTCTTC.

This clone was seen just once. The chain has TRBV19 and TRBJ2-7; 9 positions agree with TRBD1. The CDR3 contains 16 residues. The germline gives CDR1 LNHDA, CDR2 SQIVND (reference sequence). V lost 1 base, J lost 6 bases, and 10 bases stayed unmatched. CDR3 nucleotide sequence: TGTGCCAGTAGTATAGTGCCGGGACAGGGATGGGTCGAGCAGTACTTC. Protein sequence: CASSIVPGQGWVEQYF.

The chain carries TRBV5-1 and TRBJ1-5; 8 bases fit TRBD1. With V trimmed by 4 bases and J by 6 bases, 6 bases remained unmatched. Germline CDR1 reads SGHRS; CDR2 reads YFSETQ. The CDR3 consists of 14 residues. The CDR3 nucleotides read TGCGCCAGCAGCCCTGACAGGGGTGGTCAGCCCCAGCATTTT. Its translation: CASSPDRGGQPQHF.

This sequence joins TRBV9 and TRBJ2-1; TRBD2 matches 7 bases. Germline CDR1 and CDR2: SGDLS and YYNGEE. The J segment lost 10 bases and the V segment lost 3 bases, leaving 10 bases of the junction unmatched. The CDR3 runs 14 residues. CDR3 DNA: TGTGCCAGCAGCGGGGGAGGGGTCCGCAAGGAGCAGTTCTTC. Protein: CASSGGGVRKEQFF.

The chain couples TRBV10-1 to TRBJ2-1; a weak D match, TRBD2 (5 bases). V lost 6 bases to trimming and J lost 2 bases, with 5 bases between them. This CDR3 spans 12 amino acids. From germline, CDR1 is WNHNN and CDR2 SYGVQD (reference sequence). The CDR3 sequence is CASSGTYNEQFF. CDR3 sequence (DNA): TGCGCCAGCAGCGGGACCTACAATGAGCAGTTCTTC.

The V and J genes are TRBV28 and TRBJ2-3; 15 bases map to TRBD2. CDR1 and CDR2 from the germline V gene are MDHEN and SYDVKM. CDR3 length equals 18 residues. The trim removed 5 bases at V and 2 bases at J, leaving 8 bases unmatched. The CDR3 protein is CASSPPGLAGGITDTQYF. The CDR3 DNA reads as TGTGCCAGCAGTCCCCCCGGACTAGCGGGGGGGATCACAGATACGCAGTATTTT.

The J gene is TRBJ2-7, the V gene TRBV5-4; TRBD2 matches at 11 bases. The CDR3 is 14 residues long. V lost 4 bases, J lost 5 bases, and 5 bases stayed unmatched. Germline V gene sequence: CDR1 SGHNT, CDR2 YYREEE (reference sequence). The CDR3 DNA reads as TGTGCCAGCAGCACTAGCGGGAGTTTGGACGAGCAGTACTTC. Its protein product is CASSTSGSLDEQYF. Variable domain in full (rest from reference TRBV5-4 and TRBJ2-7): ETGVTQSPTHLIKTRGQQVTLRCSSQSGHNTVSWYQQALGQGPQFIFQYYREEENGRGNFPPRFSGLQFPNYSSELNVNALELDDSALYLCASSTSGSLDEQYFGPGTRLTVT.

The chain combines TRBV18 with TRBJ2-7; TRBD2 is a possible D gene (5 bases). V was pared by 4 bases and J by 6 bases, with 13 bases between. The CDR3 runs 13 residues. Germline values: CDR1 KGHSH, CDR2 LQKENI. This CDR3 reads CASSLFEGSEQYF. CDR3 in DNA: TGTGCCAGCTCACTCTTTGAGGGTAGCGAGCAGTACTTC.

The chain is built from TRBV9 and TRBJ2-7; possible D gene TRBD1, 5 bases. Trimming shortened V by 4 bases and J by 1 base, and 15 bases separated the two germline ends. Germline lookup yields CDR1 SGDLS and CDR2 YYNGEE. This CDR3 contains 15 residues. Written as DNA, the CDR3 is TGTGCCAGCAGCCCCCGGGCAGGGCAGTCCTACGAGCAGTACTTC. This sequence encodes CASSPRAGQSYEQYF.

The V and J genes are TRBV19 and TRBJ1-2; a possible D gene is TRBD1 (5 bases). Germline V CDR1 and CDR2: LNHDA, SQIVND (reference sequence). The CDR3 contains 13 residues. The CDR3 bases are TGTGCGCCCGGAGGGCCGGGGGTCTATGGCTACACCTTC. This codes for CAPGGPGVYGYTF.

V is TRBV21-1 and J is TRBJ1-5; the table's D call, TRBD1, was not checked against the DNA. TRBV21-1 is described as a pseudogene. This CDR3 spans 17 amino acids. The CDR3 sequence: CASSKVTATGIGQPQHF. The CDR3 nucleotides are TGTGCCAGCAGCAAAGTTACGGCGACAGGGATCGGTCAGCCCCAGCATTTT.

The chain is built from TRBV19 and TRBJ2-2, with D perhaps TRBD1 or TRBD2 (7 bases each). The CDR3 length is 15 residues. V gave up 9 bases and J gave up 6 bases, with 20 bases separating them. Germline V gene lookup returns CDR1 LNHDA and CDR2 SQIVND (reference sequence). In DNA form, the CDR3 reads TGTGCCAGCTACCCAGGGGGAGGGGAGCCCGGGGAGCTGTTTTTT. Its protein product is CASYPGGGEPGELFF.

J is TRBJ2-2 and V is TRBV2; unclear D gene. The CDR3 extends over 13 amino acids. CDR1 and CDR2 from the germline V gene are SNHLY and FYNNEI. V was pared by 4 bases and J by 5 bases, with 8 bases between. CDR3 region: CASSGKETGELFF. DNA of the CDR3: TGTGCCAGCAGTGGAAAGGAAACCGGGGAGCTGTTTTTT.

This rearrangement joins TRBV7-3 to TRBJ2-7; perhaps TRBD1 as D (5 bases). The CDR3 is 13 residues long. Germline CDR1 reads SGHTA; CDR2 reads FQGTGA. The V gene lost 6 bases and the J gene lost 3 bases, with 12 bases spanning the gap. CDR3 bases: TGTGCCAGCAGTAAGGGGTCAAACTACGAGCAGTACTTC. This gives the protein CASSKGSNYEQYF. Together with reference TRBV7-3 and TRBJ2-7, the CDR3 gives the full variable domain: GAGVSQTPSNKVTEKGKYVELRCDPISGHTALYWYRQSLGQGPEFLIYFQGTGAADDSGLPNDRFFAVRPEGSVSTLKIQRTERGDSAVYLCASSKGSNYEQYFGPGTRLTVT.